These 32 T cell receptor beta chains share one sample of origin, sequenced in a study of OX40 agonist ivuxolimab in advanced cancers. Using immunoSEQ multiplex PCR, the repertoire was profiled, and TCRdb retains in-frame clones only, with some absent. There are tens of thousands of clones in the sample; around 84% occur only once, and under 8% lies in the top ten. This specimen was CD4+ or CD8+ T cells sorted from blood, taken in a trial of the OX40 agonist ivuxolimab. These receptors came from an adult with an advanced solid tumor such as melanoma, head and neck, liver or kidney cancer.

This CDR3 is CASSFYRGTAYGYTF. DNA for the CDR3: TGTGCCAGCAGCTTCTATCGGGGGACAGCATATGGCTACACCTTC. The rearrangement joins TRBV11-2 to TRBJ1-2, with 7 nucleotides matching TRBD1. The ends lost 3 bases at V and 5 bases at J; junction bases unmatched: 9. This CDR3 comprises 15 residues. The germline CDR1 and CDR2 sequences are SGHAT and FQNNGV. Full variable domain (remainder filled in from reference TRBV11-2 and TRBJ1-2): EAGVAQSPRYKIIEKRQSVAFWCNPISGHATLYWYQQILGQGPKLLIQFQNNGVVDDSQLPKDRFSAERLKGVDSTLKIQPAKLEDSAVYLCASSFYRGTAYGYTFGSGTRLTVV.

The chain couples TRBV4-1 to TRBJ1-6; D not resolved. Trimming left V 2 bases short and J 6 bases short, with 14 bases between. The CDR3 runs to 16 residues. CDR1 is MGHRA, CDR2 YSYEKL, per germline. In nucleotides, the CDR3 is TGCGCCAGCAGCCAATCGGGAGGATCTGTTAATTCACCCCTCCACTTT. It yields the protein CASSQSGGSVNSPLHF.

The J gene is TRBJ2-2, the V gene TRBV6-1; the D gene is possibly TRBD1 (5 bases). This CDR3 region has 14 residues. Trimming took 2 bases from V and 3 from J, leaving 7 bases between them. The germline V gene encodes CDR1 MNHNS and CDR2 SASEGT. The CDR3 protein is CASSEQGYTGELFF. DNA for the CDR3: TGTGCCAGCAGTGAACAGGGTTACACCGGGGAGCTGTTTTTT.

The gene calls are TRBV5-1 and TRBJ1-4; weak D call: TRBD1 (5 bases). Germline V gene lookup returns CDR1 SGHRS and CDR2 YFSETQ. With 1 base removed from V and 1 base from J, the gap between germline ends came to 20 bases. This CDR3 contains 19 residues. The CDR3 protein is CASSLKRSGYSGTNEKLFF. The CDR3 nucleotides read TGCGCCAGCAGCTTGAAAAGGTCAGGGTACTCCGGAACTAATGAAAAACTGTTTTTT.

This clone was recorded only once. The V and J genes are TRBV5-1 and TRBJ2-1, with unresolved D. V was pared by 0 bases and J by 5 bases, with 3 bases between. The CDR3 has 12 residues. CDR1 is SGHRS, CDR2 YFSETQ, per germline. CDR3 bases: TGCGCCAGCAGCTTGGTGGACAATGAGCAGTTCTTC. This gives the protein CASSLVDNEQFF.

The chain uses TRBV7-9 and TRBJ1-2; D remains unclear. The germline gives CDR1 SEHNR, CDR2 FQNEAQ (reference sequence). The CDR3 is 13 amino acids. Trimming stripped 2 bases from V and 1 base from J, with 5 bases between. CDR3: CASSLNINYGYTF. Here the CDR3 DNA reads TGTGCCAGCAGCTTAAACATTAACTATGGCTACACCTTC.

J is TRBJ2-5 and V is TRBV5-4, with 8 bases aligning to TRBD2. V gave up 2 bases and J gave up 2 bases; unmatched junction bases: 5. In germline, CDR1 is SGHNT, CDR2 YYREEE (reference sequence). CDR3 length equals 15 residues. The CDR3 is CASSLMVAGQETQYF. The CDR3 nucleotides read TGTGCCAGCAGCTTAATGGTAGCGGGACAAGAGACCCAGTACTTC.

The rearrangement joins TRBV7-2 to TRBJ1-5; D is ambiguous. This CDR3 contains 14 residues. Trimming removed 4 bases from V and 4 bases from J, with 11 bases in between. Germline-derived CDR1 and CDR2 are SGHTA and FQGNSA. CDR3 region: CASSSRVGNQPQHF. Written as DNA, the CDR3 is TGTGCCAGCAGCTCAAGGGTAGGGAATCAGCCCCAGCATTTT.

V and J are TRBV19 and TRBJ1-4; D uncertain. V was trimmed by 5 bases and J by 2 bases, leaving 6 bases between them. The V gene's germline CDR1 is LNHDA and CDR2 SQIVND (reference sequence). The CDR3 totals 13 residues. The CDR3 is CASSHGTNEKLFF. Written as DNA, the CDR3 is TGTGCCAGTAGTCACGGGACTAATGAAAAACTGTTTTTT. Full variable domain (rest looked up from reference TRBV19 and TRBJ1-4): DGGITQSPKYLFRKEGQNVTLSCEQNLNHDAMYWYRQDPGQGLRLIYYSQIVNDFQKGDIAEGYSVSREKKESFPLTVTSAQKNPTAFYLCASSHGTNEKLFFGSGTQLSVL.

This chain links TRBV7-3 with TRBJ1-2; no firm D call. The CDR3 is 12 amino acids. Trimming left V 6 bases short and J 7 bases short, with 12 bases between. Germline-derived CDR1 and CDR2 are SGHTA and FQGTGA. In DNA form, the CDR3 reads TGTGCCAGCAGGGAGACTAGCCGTGGCTACACCTTC. Translation gives CASRETSRGYTF.

This clone has only a few counts. The chain carries TRBV6-6 and TRBJ1-3, with no clear D. CDR1 is MNHNY and CDR2 is SVGAGI in the germline V gene (reference sequence). V was trimmed by 5 bases and J by 2 bases, leaving 10 bases between them. This CDR3 is 14 amino acids long. The CDR3: CASSPQSAGNTIYF. CDR3 DNA: TGTGCCAGCAGTCCCCAATCCGCTGGAAACACCATATATTTT.

The chain is built from TRBV9 and TRBJ1-2, with D unresolved. The V gene's germline CDR1 is SGDLS and CDR2 YYNGEE. The CDR3 is 14 amino acids. V was shortened by 0 bases and J by 8 bases, with 14 bases between the two germline ends. The CDR3, as DNA: TGTGCCAGCAGCGTAGCCGACGTCCTGGGAGGCTACACCTTC. It specifies CASSVADVLGGYTF.

This chain links TRBV13 with TRBJ1-1, with unresolved D. Germline-derived CDR1 and CDR2 are PRHDT and FYEKMQ (reference sequence). V dropped 1 base and J dropped 1 base, with 1 base sitting between them. The CDR3 consists of 12 residues. CDR3 residues: CASSLENTEAFF. The CDR3 coding sequence is TGTGCCAGCAGCTTAGAGAACACTGAAGCTTTCTTT.

V is TRBV19 and J is TRBJ2-1, with TRBD2 matching 8 bases. Germline V gives CDR1 LNHDA, CDR2 SQIVND (reference sequence). This CDR3 has 14 amino acids. The J segment lost 10 bases and the V segment lost 3 bases, leaving 8 bases of the junction unmatched. CDR3: CASSIRAGLEEQFF. DNA of the CDR3: TGTGCCAGTAGTATCCGGGCGGGACTAGAAGAGCAGTTCTTC.

In nucleotides, the CDR3 is TGTGCCAGCAGCTTAGCCGGGGGAGCTAATGAAAAACTGTTTTTT. Amino acid sequence: CASSLAGGANEKLFF. The rearrangement uses TRBV7-9 and TRBJ1-4; weak D call: TRBD1 (5 bases). The CDR3 spans 15 residues. Per germline, CDR1 SEHNR and CDR2 FQNEAQ (reference sequence). V lost 0 bases to trimming and J lost 3 bases, with 8 bases between them.

This chain uses TRBV11-3 with TRBJ2-1; 7 bases line up with TRBD1. Losses at the gene ends were 1 base for V and 5 bases for J; bases not matched to a gene: 5. The V gene's germline CDR1 is SGHNT and CDR2 YENEEA. The CDR3 totals 15 residues. The CDR3 protein is CASSLGQGRDNEQFF. The CDR3 DNA reads TGTGCCAGCAGCTTAGGACAGGGAAGGGACAATGAGCAGTTCTTC.

The rearrangement joins TRBV28 to TRBJ2-3; D gene ambiguous. Trimming removed 3 bases from V and 0 bases from J, with 7 bases in between. Germline CDR1 and CDR2: MDHEN and SYDVKM. This CDR3 comprises 14 residues. CDR3 residues: CASSFSASTDTQYF. As DNA, the CDR3 is TGTGCCAGCAGTTTTTCGGCCAGCACAGATACGCAGTATTTT.

This rearrangement joins TRBV4-3 to TRBJ1-2; tentatively, D is TRBD1 (5 bases). Germline lookup yields CDR1 LGHNA and CDR2 YSLEER. V lost 4 bases to trimming and J lost 0 bases, with 9 bases between them. The CDR3 runs to 14 residues. CDR3 nucleotides: TGCGCCAGCAGCCTAGACAGTACTAACTATGGCTACACCTTC. This codes for CASSLDSTNYGYTF.

The chain recombines TRBV11-2 with TRBJ2-1; 7 positions match TRBD2. Germline CDR1 SGHAT, CDR2 FQNNGV. The CDR3 is 11 amino acids. J gave up 14 bases and V 2 bases, and 3 bases lay outside the gene matches. Written as DNA, the CDR3 is TGTGCCAGCAGCTTAAGCGGGATTAAGTTCTTC. Translation gives CASSLSGIKFF. Based on the CDR3 plus reference TRBV11-2 and TRBJ2-1, the full variable domain is EAGVAQSPRYKIIEKRQSVAFWCNPISGHATLYWYQQILGQGPKLLIQFQNNGVVDDSQLPKDRFSAERLKGVDSTLKIQPAKLEDSAVYLCASSLSGIKFFGPGTRLTVL.

This clone was seen only a few times. This chain joins TRBV6-1 and TRBJ1-2; D is undetermined. Germline V gene lookup returns CDR1 MNHNS and CDR2 SASEGT. V dropped 5 bases and J dropped 4 bases, with 17 bases sitting between them. The CDR3 has 15 residues. In nucleotides, the CDR3 is TGTGCCAGCAGTCCCCTACTAGACGGTTTCTATGGCTACACCTTC. It yields the protein CASSPLLDGFYGYTF.

This chain links TRBV2 with TRBJ2-3; D might be TRBD1 (5 bases). Trimming shortened V by 4 bases and J by 2 bases, and 10 bases separated the two germline ends. This CDR3 contains 14 residues. Per germline, CDR1 SNHLY and CDR2 FYNNEI. The CDR3 DNA is TGTGCCAGCAGTGGTCAGGGCTTCACAGATACGCAGTATTTT. Its translation: CASSGQGFTDTQYF.

The chain uses TRBV18 and TRBJ2-3; D remains ambiguous. CDR1 and CDR2 from the germline V gene are KGHSH and LQKENI. V gave up 4 bases and J gave up 3 bases, with 5 bases separating them. The CDR3 sequence is 12 residues long. The CDR3 loop is CASSLSTDTQYF. The CDR3 DNA follows: TGTGCCAGCTCACTCTCTACAGATACGCAGTATTTT.

The chain couples TRBV6-5 to TRBJ1-2; D call uncertain. V dropped 6 bases and J dropped 4 bases, with 9 bases sitting between them. In germline, CDR1 is MNHEY, CDR2 SVGAGI. The CDR3 sequence is 12 residues long. CDR3 DNA sequence: TGTGCCAGCAGCCTTGGAGGCTATGGCTACACCTTC. This sequence encodes CASSLGGYGYTF.

J is TRBJ2-3 and V is TRBV5-1; a weak D match, TRBD2 (6 bases). This CDR3 region has 17 residues. In germline, CDR1 is SGHRS, CDR2 YFSETQ. Between the trimmed V and J ends, which lost 4 bases and 2 bases, there was a span of 20 bases. The CDR3 sequence is CASSRGLQRRFTDTQYF. The DNA for the CDR3 is TGCGCCAGCAGCCGAGGACTACAGCGGCGTTTCACAGATACGCAGTATTTT.

The chain uses TRBV6-6 and TRBJ2-1, with D perhaps given as TRBD1 or TRBD2 (6 bases each). The V gene lost 6 bases and the J gene lost 4 bases, with 13 bases spanning the gap. The CDR3 is 14 residues long. The V gene's germline CDR1 is MNHNY and CDR2 SVGAGI (reference sequence). This CDR3 reads CASRKGGTYNEQFF. The CDR3 DNA reads as TGTGCCAGCAGGAAAGGGGGGACTTACAATGAGCAGTTCTTC.

CDR3 DNA: TGTGCCAGCAGCTTAGAGGGGACAGGGGCCAAAAACATTCAGTACTTC. Translation: CASSLEGTGAKNIQYF. This chain connects TRBV11-2 to TRBJ2-4, with TRBD1 matching 9 bases. CDR1 and CDR2 (germline): SGHAT, FQNNGV. The CDR3 extends over 16 amino acids. V gave up 0 bases and J gave up 1 base; unmatched junction bases: 1. The entire variable domain, with the rest obtained from reference TRBV11-2 and TRBJ2-4, is as follows: EAGVAQSPRYKIIEKRQSVAFWCNPISGHATLYWYQQILGQGPKLLIQFQNNGVVDDSQLPKDRFSAERLKGVDSTLKIQPAKLEDSAVYLCASSLEGTGAKNIQYFGAGTRLSVL.

This CDR3 is CASSSSGGGYTF. In DNA form, the CDR3 reads TGTGCCAGCAGTTCTTCAGGGGGAGGCTACACCTTC. The chain employs TRBV25-1 and TRBJ1-2, with 7 nucleotides matching TRBD1. The CDR3 runs to 12 residues. V lost 5 bases, J lost 8 bases, and 5 bases stayed unmatched. Germline CDR1 and CDR2: MGHDK and SYGVNS.

The genes are TRBV5-6 and TRBJ2-7; D perhaps matches TRBD1 (6 bases). Per the germline V gene, CDR1 is SGHDT and CDR2 is YYEEEE. The V end lost 1 base, the J end lost 4 bases, and 18 bases lay between the germline ends. The CDR3 length is 16 residues. The CDR3 spells CASSLSGGRALYEQYF. The CDR3 DNA reads TGTGCCAGCAGCTTGAGTGGGGGCAGGGCACTTTACGAGCAGTACTTC.

V and J are TRBV5-1 and TRBJ1-2, with 10 bases aligning to TRBD1. Trimming removed 0 bases from V and 4 bases from J; junction bases left unmatched: 3. The CDR3 is made up of 15 amino acids. Germline CDR1 is SGHRS and CDR2 is YFSETQ. The CDR3 spells CASSLETGGSYGYTF. The CDR3 nucleotides read TGCGCCAGCAGCTTGGAGACAGGGGGCTCCTATGGCTACACCTTC.

The V call is TRBV7-9, the J call TRBJ1-1, with D possibly TRBD1 on 5 matching bases. V gave up 1 base and J gave up 4 bases, with 10 bases separating them. Germline V gene data show CDR1 as SEHNR and CDR2 as FQNEAQ (reference sequence). The CDR3 contains 14 residues. The CDR3 region is CASSLDQGGTEAFF. CDR3 coding DNA: TGTGCCAGCAGCTTAGACCAGGGAGGCACTGAAGCTTTCTTT.

This clone has just a few counts. The rearrangement joins TRBV5-1 to TRBJ2-1; 9 bases align to TRBD1. There are 15 residues in the CDR3. Germline loops: CDR1 SGHRS, CDR2 YFSETQ. J gave up 9 bases and V 3 bases, and 10 bases lay outside the gene matches. CDR3: CASSSTGTGFTEQFF. The CDR3 DNA reads TGCGCCAGCAGCTCCACCGGGACAGGGTTCACTGAGCAGTTCTTC.

CDR3 residues: CASSLRGESGNTIYF. CDR3 coding DNA: TGTGCCAGCAGCTTAAGGGGGGAATCTGGAAACACCATATATTTT. The chain recombines TRBV7-9 with TRBJ1-3, with D possibly TRBD1 on 6 matching bases. The CDR3 has 15 amino acids. V lost 2 bases and J 1 base, leaving 9 bases between the germline ends. Germline V CDR1 and CDR2: SEHNR, FQNEAQ (reference sequence).